The sequence of this T cell receptor (beta chain) was determined in a study of CD4 and CD8 cells across lung adenocarcinoma regions. TCRdb used MiXCR to reprocess the PCR reads, holding one entry per CDR3 protein. The sample has some 8,000 distinct CDR3 sequences; under 50% are singletons. V was clipped by 2 bases and J by 6 bases, with 7 bases between them. The CDR3 covers 13 residues. From germline, CDR1 is WSHSY and CDR2 SAAADI. This clonotype was recorded at least ten times. This chain uses TRBV10-2 with TRBJ1-4, with TRBD1 as a possible D gene (6 bases). The TCR originated in a male donor with lung adenocarcinoma. The CD4 and CD8 labels of this study may be unreliable. The specimen sequenced was CD8+ T cells from the center of a lung tumor. The CDR3 region has the DNA TGCGCCAGCAGTGAGAGGGGGGATGAAAAACTGTTTTTT. The encoded protein is CASSERGDEKLFF.